This TCR beta chain was retrieved from a study of shared clonotypes between healthy human individuals (dated by TCRdb to between 2020 and 2021). For the study in its entirety: The cohort included a few men and a couple of women between 18 and 49 years of age. Per donor, three plates each were used for CD4 naive and CD4 memory, two for CD8 naive, and one for CD8 memory. To estimate repertoire size and how much clonotypes are shared between individuals, the study performed deep sequencing of blood TCR repertoires from a few healthy adults. Per donor, leukapheresis produced somewhere between about 0.9 and 9 billion PBMCs. Libraries were prepared and TCR repertoires were sequenced by different laboratories using diverse techniques, in order to increase sequencing depth and limit assay-specific biases.

Concerning this clone: Its antigen specificity is not known. No base qualities exist here, and no much larger clone lies one base off it. In the same sample, other DNA sequences code for this CDR3.

According to the germline V gene (reference sequence), CDR1 reads LNHDA and CDR2 reads SQIVND. Cut back by 5 bases and 0 bases, the V and J ends lie 10 bases apart. The CDR3 measures 14 amino acids from cysteine to phenylalanine. The CDR3 DNA has 42 bases and is translated from base 1. Study-level results and caveats: Pairwise subsampling led to the expectation that sequencing depth would affect the degree of clonotype sharing among donors. Larger estimated clonotype richness was generally found for naive subsets than for memory subsets. Only blood was sampled, and tissue TCR repertoires likely differ from those in blood. Compared with non-shared clonotypes, clonotypes shared by all four sorted-subset donors had higher generation probabilities. Sharing across several donors was observed for around 5% of naive CD4, 3% to 3.5% of naive CD8, 2.3% of memory CD4, and less than 0.45% of memory CD8 clonotypes. Incomplete sequencing was indicated by rarefaction of sorted-subset datasets, despite the large sequencing depth. Because the study included only a small number of donors, the genetic and exposure-history diversity represented was limited.

TCR CDR3 regions were amplified from genomic DNA by multiplex PCR using the deep immunoSEQ assay. Extracted genomic DNA from each cell subset was spread evenly across all wells of several immunoSEQ 96-well plates, with each plate serving as a replicate. For sorted subsets, around 200 ng genomic DNA, equal to about 30,000 T cell genomes, was loaded into each replicate PCR. Purified libraries were measured with a Qubit 3.0 fluorometer, size-checked on a Bioanalyzer 2100, and measured again with the KAPA Library Quantification kit. A separate single-read 150-cycle Illumina NextSeq 550 flow cell was used to sequence each immunoSEQ 96-well plate. In the source study's methods: Because the immunoSEQ output held only junctional sequences and lacked quality scores, the filtering could not match the filtering applied to full-length reads. To assign V/J genes and CDR3, sequences were annotated against IMGT germline references using PyIR, a Python wrapper for IgBLAST v1.9. Reads were filtered out if the reads had weak V/J assignments (E-value above 1e-6), no CDR3, stop codons, out-of-frame junctions, or ambiguous translated residues. V3J clonotypes were defined as sequences sharing an identical inferred V gene, J gene, and CDR3 amino acid sequence. Percentage overlap between repertoires was calculated by dividing the number of shared unique clonotypes by the size of the smaller repertoire. Richness of each repertoire was evaluated using RTK rarefaction, the Chao1 estimator, and Recon v2.1 estimates of unobserved clonotypes. Generation probabilities for all TCRbeta clonotypes obtained by the gDNA method from a handful of donors were computed using OLGA. TCRdb obtained this table from immuneACCESS and retained in-frame rearrangements with V and J assigned. These tables miss some clones; where compared with another copy, unresolved V genes account for less than half of the shortfall, and the remainder is unexplained. V and J calls and clone size follow that table, whereas D and trimming were derived from the DNA. The sample includes about 2.4 million clones, with roughly 93% observed a single time. Jointly, the top ten make up approximately 0.35% of the sample.

The donors were healthy, HIV-negative adults with no recently reported acute infections or vaccinations. All donors were Caucasian adults living in Nashville, Tennessee, USA. Magnetic negative selection was used to enrich CD4+ T cells, after which naive cells were positively selected on CD45RA and the negative fraction became the memory subset. Blood was collected by leukapheresis, and PBMCs were isolated by Ficoll-Histopaque density gradient centrifugation and then cryopreserved in liquid nitrogen vapor phase. Analytical flow cytometry was used to check the purity and quantity of each magnetically sorted T cell population. Each sorted fraction had its genomic DNA isolated and then quantified by UV absorbance on a Nanodrop 2000c.

The sequence links TRBV19 to TRBJ1-1, with TRBD1 perhaps the D gene, on 5 matching bases. The TCR originated in a man between 18 and 35 years old in good health. Some clones in this sample may be carry-over from other donors' samples. Sample: naive CD4+ T cells from PBMCs. In light of the paper, this sample's cell subset or site label describes: CD45RA+ positively selected. The nucleotide sequence reads TGTGCCAGTAGTCTCCAGGGTATGAACACTGAAGCTTTCTTT. Translated, this is CASSLQGMNTEAFF.